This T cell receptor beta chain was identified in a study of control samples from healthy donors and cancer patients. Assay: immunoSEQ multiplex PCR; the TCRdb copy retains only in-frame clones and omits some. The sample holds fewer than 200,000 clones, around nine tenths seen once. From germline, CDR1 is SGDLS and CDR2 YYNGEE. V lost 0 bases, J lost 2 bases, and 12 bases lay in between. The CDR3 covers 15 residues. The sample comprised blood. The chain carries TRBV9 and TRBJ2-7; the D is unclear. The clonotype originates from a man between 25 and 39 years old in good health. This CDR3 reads CASSVASANTYEQYF. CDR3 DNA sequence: TGTGCCAGCAGCGTAGCCTCGGCCAACACCTACGAGCAGTACTTC.